The rows below give T cell receptor beta chains drawn from one sample of a study of technical replicates of blood from several donors. Libraries were prepared by immunoSEQ multiplex PCR; TCRdb keeps only in-frame clonotypes and omits some of them. The sample includes approximately 79,000 clones, approximately 93% seen only once; the top ten take roughly 0.36%. Source material: T cells isolated from PBMCs. The receptors were gathered from a human donor in good health. CDR3s include the opening cysteine and the closing phenylalanine or tryptophan.

v_gene	j_gene	CDR3aa
TRBV2	TRBJ2-5	CASSEAASGGTQYF
TRBV7-9	TRBJ1-2	CASTHPVGGTEGYTF
TRBV2	TRBJ2-1	CASSDDLAYNEQFF
TRBV18	TRBJ2-7	CASSPPRVDRSYEQYF
TRBV10-3	TRBJ2-7	CAIGTVSYEQYF
TRBV4-3	TRBJ1-3	CASSQERELENTIYF
TRBV9	TRBJ2-1	CASSVDQRAYNEQFF
TRBV11-3	TRBJ1-2	CASSARYRGGDYGYTF
TRBV4-1	TRBJ2-7	CASSQGSGLYEQYF
TRBV10-3	TRBJ1-5	CAISGATGGGQPQHF
TRBV7-6	TRBJ2-7	CASSWARGEQYF
TRBV7-9	TRBJ1-3	CASSFGGLGNTIYF
TRBV13	TRBJ2-5	CASSQTGSETQYF
TRBV27	TRBJ2-1	CASSLSPGGYNEQFF
TRBV4-1	TRBJ2-7	CASSQDPRAGAYEQYF
TRBV7-3	TRBJ2-6	CASSLLNSGANVLTF
TRBV5-4	TRBJ1-1	CASSYRGATEAFF
TRBV9	TRBJ1-2	CASSVDDGTTYGYTF
TRBV27	TRBJ1-2	CASSLSAGSYGYTF
TRBV10-3	TRBJ2-1	CAISEPARTDYNEQFF
TRBV10-3	TRBJ2-5	CAISEGLAGSTVETQYF
TRBV6-6	TRBJ1-1	CASSPGTGWDTEAFF
TRBV20-1	TRBJ2-1	CSAITGNEQFF
TRBV7-9	TRBJ1-2	CASSLRQPEGYTF
TRBV2	TRBJ2-7	CASSQNGRRQYF
TRBV5-4	TRBJ2-1	CASSPGLGGVNEQFF
TRBV2	TRBJ2-5	CASSIVDQGETQYF
TRBV28	TRBJ1-2	CASSYTNYGYTF
TRBV6-1	TRBJ1-1	CASSEFRAVGVRANTEAFF
TRBV18	TRBJ1-4	CASSPTGGEGKLFF
TRBV7-6	TRBJ2-7	CASSAFRGEQYF
TRBV10-3	TRBJ1-1	CAISGTDGNTEAFF
TRBV7-9	TRBJ1-2	CASSLRDRGLGYGYTF
TRBV4-1	TRBJ2-3	CASSQVPGQALTDTQYF
TRBV11-2	TRBJ2-5	CASSLALAQETQYF
TRBV4-3	TRBJ2-1	CASSQVGLGLGVGNEQFF
TRBV12-5	TRBJ1-1	CASGLTAGALNTEAFF
TRBV11-3	TRBJ2-5	CASSWTSGGVETQYF
TRBV6-5	TRBJ2-3	CASSYRREGDTQYF
TRBV4-1	TRBJ2-1	CASSRGPLAGGPNNEQFF
TRBV27	TRBJ2-6	CASRTESGSTGANVLTF
TRBV11-2	TRBJ2-7	CASSFRRDLYEQYF
TRBV15	TRBJ2-5	CATSRDYQETQYF
TRBV9	TRBJ2-7	CASSHGTSGYEQYF
TRBV10-3	TRBJ1-1	CAISELQGSHTEAFF
TRBV10-3	TRBJ1-1	CAISESSVKAFF
TRBV10-3	TRBJ1-1	CASAGGYNTEAFF